This passage covers 2 T cell receptor beta chains from one sample sequenced in a study of blood T cell repertoires in COVID-19. The method was immunoSEQ multiplex PCR; TCRdb's version includes in-frame clones alone and lacks a portion of them. The sample holds about 170,000 clones, roughly 87% seen once. The sample consisted of PBMCs or T cells enriched from blood (not recorded which). Source of these receptors: a human donor with acute COVID-19. The donor label of this sample is uncertain.

The J gene is TRBJ1-2, the V gene TRBV5-1, with TRBD1 matching 8 bases. The germline V gene encodes CDR1 SGHRS and CDR2 YFSETQ. Trimming cost V 4 bases and J 4 bases; bases outside gene matches: 3. The CDR3 covers 13 residues. This chain's CDR3 is CASSQGQGYGYTF. CDR3 sequence (DNA): TGCGCCAGCAGCCAAGGACAGGGCTATGGCTACACCTTC.

The rearrangement uses TRBV5-6 and TRBJ2-5; 8 bases align to TRBD2. The CDR3 extends over 14 amino acids. J was trimmed by 1 base and V by 5 bases; bases with no gene match: 4. Germline values: CDR1 SGHDT, CDR2 YYEEEE. The CDR3 coding sequence is TGTGCCAGCAGAGGAGCGGGGGCCCAAGAGACCCAGTACTTC. This codes for CASRGAGAQETQYF.